The source of this T cell receptor (beta chain) is a study of radiation and T cells in renal cell carcinoma. Sample time point: blood 4 weeks post-SBRT, at nephrectomy. Treatment denoted: 15 Gy SBRT to primary tumor, nephrectomy 4 weeks later. Serial blood draws occurred at baseline and 2 and 4 weeks post-SBRT. The tumor was a clear cell renal cell carcinoma. The method was immunoSEQ multiplex PCR; TCRdb's version includes in-frame clones alone and lacks a portion of them. Of fewer than 80,000 clones in the sample, 83% were seen once. The CDR3 covers 14 residues. From germline, CDR1 is LNHNV and CDR2 YYDKDF (reference sequence). V was cut by 8 bases and J by 5 bases, with 16 bases left in between. This clone was seen a few times.

Sequencing used blood, obtained from a patient whose treatment included radiotherapy and nephrectomy. The sequence was obtained from a woman aged 55 to 70 with renal cell carcinoma. This chain connects TRBV15 to TRBJ1-5; no reliable D call. CDR3 DNA sequence: TGTGCCACCCAAGCGGAACGGACCTATCAGCCCCAGCATTTT. It codes for CATQAERTYQPQHF.